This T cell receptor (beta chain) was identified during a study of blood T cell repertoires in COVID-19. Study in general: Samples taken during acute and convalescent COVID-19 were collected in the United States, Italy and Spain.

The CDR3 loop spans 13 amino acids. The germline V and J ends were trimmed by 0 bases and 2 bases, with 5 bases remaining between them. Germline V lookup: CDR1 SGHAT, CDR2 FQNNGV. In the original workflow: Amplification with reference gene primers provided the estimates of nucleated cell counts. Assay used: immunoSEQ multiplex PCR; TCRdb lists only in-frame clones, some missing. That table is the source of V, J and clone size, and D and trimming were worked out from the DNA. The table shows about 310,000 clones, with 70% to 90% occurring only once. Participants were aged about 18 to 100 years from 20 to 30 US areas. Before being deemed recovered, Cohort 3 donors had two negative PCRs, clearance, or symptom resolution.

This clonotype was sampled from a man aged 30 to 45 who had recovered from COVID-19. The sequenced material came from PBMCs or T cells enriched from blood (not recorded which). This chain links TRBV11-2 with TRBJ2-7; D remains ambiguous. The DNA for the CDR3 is TGTGCCAGCAGCTTAGAACAGACCTACGAGCAGTACTTC. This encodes CASSLEQTYEQYF.